This TCR beta chain was identified during a study of vaccination effects on CD4 cells after COVID-19. Before sequencing, viral peptide pools were used by the ViraFEST assay to expand antigen-specific CD4+ T cells. Culture lasted roughly eleven days before CD4+ T cell isolation. Vaccination of participants consisted of two doses of either the BNT162b2 or mRNA-1273 vaccine. The authors replaced half the medium with IL-2 medium on days 3 and 7. Assay: immunoSEQ multiplex PCR; the TCRdb copy retains only in-frame clones and omits some. Of roughly 56,000 clones in the sample, around 73% are singletons; the top ten hold roughly 1.2%. Worth noting for this clone: What it binds is not known.

General study findings and limits: Relatively few convalescent patients took part in the study, which had no early post-infection timepoints. Infection-derived and vaccine-derived clones contracted markedly late after vaccination.

The TCR comes from a human donor who received a COVID-19 vaccine. Source: CD4+ T cells from PBMCs cultured with HCoV-229E spike peptides, taken after COVID-19 vaccination.

This chain's CDR3 is CASSQGRAGGTDTQYF. CDR3 nucleotide sequence: TGCGCCAGCAGCCAAGGGCGAGCGGGGGGCACAGATACGCAGTATTTT. V and J are TRBV4-1 and TRBJ2-3; 8 bases align to TRBD2. Trimming at V came to 1 base and at J to 1 base, leaving 4 bases not matched to a gene. The CDR3 is made up of 16 amino acids. In germline, CDR1 is MGHRA, CDR2 YSYEKL.